This TCR beta chain was recorded in a study of blood T cells in healthy people across ages. Overall study results and limits: Expanded clonotype shifts may have been confounded, as the donors had an unknown CMV status.

Then a second PCR, running roughly 7 to 12 cycles, was carried out with a sample-barcoded 5' primer and a J-beta primer mix. TCRdb re-called the 5' RACE reads with MiXCR, one entry per CDR3 protein. The table lists almost 1 million distinct CDR3 sequences, about 53% of them singletons. No fewer than 6 million PBMCs went into each sample. This clonotype was seen more than once but under ten times. Its antigen is unidentified. V dropped 4 bases and J dropped 8 bases, with 17 bases sitting between them. From germline, CDR1 is MNHEY and CDR2 SVGEGT. The CDR3 covers 15 residues. Input material: blood. The chain recombines TRBV6-2 or TRBV6-3 with TRBJ1-4; D unclear. This clonotype originated in a woman aged 55-70 years in good health. The CDR3, as DNA: TGTGCCAGCAGTTTGGACGCAATCACGGAAGAAAAACTGTTTTTT. It encodes CASSLDAITEEKLFF.